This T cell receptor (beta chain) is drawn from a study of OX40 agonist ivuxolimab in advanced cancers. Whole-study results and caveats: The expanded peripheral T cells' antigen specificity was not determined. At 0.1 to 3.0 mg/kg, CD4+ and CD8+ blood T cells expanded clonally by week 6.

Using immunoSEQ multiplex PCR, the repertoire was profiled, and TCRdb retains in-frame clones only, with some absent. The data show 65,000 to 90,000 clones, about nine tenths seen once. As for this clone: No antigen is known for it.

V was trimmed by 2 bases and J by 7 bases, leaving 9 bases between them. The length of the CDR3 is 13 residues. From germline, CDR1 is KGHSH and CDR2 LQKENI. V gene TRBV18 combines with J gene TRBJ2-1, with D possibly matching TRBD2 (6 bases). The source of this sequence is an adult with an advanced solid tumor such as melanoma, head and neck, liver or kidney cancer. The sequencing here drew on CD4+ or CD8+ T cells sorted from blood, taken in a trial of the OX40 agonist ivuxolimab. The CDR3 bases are TGTGCCAGCTCACCAGGGAGGCTTAATGAGCAGTTCTTC. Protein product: CASSPGRLNEQFF.